The 2 T cell receptor beta chains reported below all come from one sample, sequenced in a study of blood T cell repertoires in COVID-19. Sequencing used immunoSEQ multiplex PCR; TCRdb keeps in-frame clones, though not all of them. Of some 150,000 clones listed, around 90% were seen once; the top ten hold around 2.9%. Input material: peripheral blood. The receptors come from a man aged 55 to 70 with acute or convalescent COVID-19.

The chain uses TRBV5-6 and TRBJ1-1; 8 bases match TRBD1. Trimming took 7 bases from V and 7 from J; bases not matched to a gene: 6. CDR3 length: 12 residues. CDR1 SGHDT and CDR2 YYEEEE come from the germline V gene. Here the CDR3 DNA reads TGTGCCAGCGCTCAGGGGGCTGGTGAAGCTTTCTTT. Translating it yields CASAQGAGEAFF.

The chain couples TRBV5-1 to TRBJ1-1, with D possibly TRBD1 on 6 matching bases. The CDR3 contains 15 residues. V shed 6 bases and J shed 1 base, with 16 bases lying between them. Germline assignment: CDR1 SGHRS and CDR2 YFSETQ. The CDR3 DNA follows: TGCGCCAGCACCCCTGGAGGGGGGGCGAACACTGAAGCTTTCTTT. Translation: CASTPGGGANTEAFF.